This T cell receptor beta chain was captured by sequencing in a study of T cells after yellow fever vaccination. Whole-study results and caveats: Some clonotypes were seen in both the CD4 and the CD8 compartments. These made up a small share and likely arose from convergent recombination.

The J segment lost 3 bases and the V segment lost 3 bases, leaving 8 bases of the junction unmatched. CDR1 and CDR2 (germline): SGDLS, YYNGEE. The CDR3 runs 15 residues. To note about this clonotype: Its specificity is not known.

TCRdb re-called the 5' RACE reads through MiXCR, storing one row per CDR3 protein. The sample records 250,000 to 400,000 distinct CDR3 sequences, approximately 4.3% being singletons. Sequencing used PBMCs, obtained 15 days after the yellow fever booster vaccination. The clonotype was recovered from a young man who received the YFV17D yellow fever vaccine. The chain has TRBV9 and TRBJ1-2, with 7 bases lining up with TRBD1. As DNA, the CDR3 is TGTGCCAGCAGCGCCTCAGGGGGGGCTGACTATGGCTACACCTTC. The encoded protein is CASSASGGADYGYTF.